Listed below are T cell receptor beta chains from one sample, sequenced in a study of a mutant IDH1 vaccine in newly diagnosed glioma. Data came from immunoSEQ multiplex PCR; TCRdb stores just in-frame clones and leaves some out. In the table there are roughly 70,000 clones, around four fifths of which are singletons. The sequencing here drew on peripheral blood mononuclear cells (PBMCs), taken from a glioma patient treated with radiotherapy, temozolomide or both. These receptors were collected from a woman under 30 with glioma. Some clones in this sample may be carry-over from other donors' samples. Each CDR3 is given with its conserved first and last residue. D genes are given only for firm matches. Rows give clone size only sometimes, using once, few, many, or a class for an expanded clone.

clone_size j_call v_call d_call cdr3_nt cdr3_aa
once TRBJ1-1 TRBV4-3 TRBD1 TGCGCCAGCAGCCAGGAACCGGGACAGGGGCTCTTGACTGAAGCTTTCTTT CASSQEPGQGLLTEAFF
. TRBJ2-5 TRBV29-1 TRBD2 TGCAGCGTTGAAGTCTTGGGGGGGTCCCAAGAGACCCAGTACTTC CSVEVLGGSQETQYF
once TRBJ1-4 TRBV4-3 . TGCGCCAGCAGCTCAAGGTTCGGGTGGACTAATGAAAAACTGTTTTTT CASSSRFGWTNEKLFF
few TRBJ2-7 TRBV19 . TGTGCCAGTAGTATAGCAAGGGGATACGAGCAGTACTTC CASSIARGYEQYF
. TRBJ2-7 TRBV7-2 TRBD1 TGTGCCAGCAGCTCCATCTTACCGGGACAGGGGAAGCAGTACTTC CASSSILPGQGKQYF
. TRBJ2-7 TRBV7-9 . TGTGCCAGCAGCTTGAACGCACAGGGGGGGTACGAGCAGTACTTC CASSLNAQGGYEQYF
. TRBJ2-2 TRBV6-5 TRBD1 TGTGCCAGCAGGGAAGGGGGCTTCCGGGGGGAGCTGTTTTTT CASREGGFRGELFF
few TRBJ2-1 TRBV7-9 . TGTGCCAGCAGCCCAGGTGGGGGACGCTACAATGAGCAGTTCTTC CASSPGGGRYNEQFF
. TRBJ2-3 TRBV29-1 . TGCAGCGTTGAAGGAAGAACAGATGGGCCAGATACGCAGTATTTT CSVEGRTDGPDTQYF
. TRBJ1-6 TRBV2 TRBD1 TGTGCCAGCAGTACCGGACAGGGCCTTCAGCCCCTCCACTTT CASSTGQGLQPLHF
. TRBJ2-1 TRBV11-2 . TGTGCCAGCAGCTGGGGGCTATTCGGGGAGCAGTTCTTC CASSWGLFGEQFF
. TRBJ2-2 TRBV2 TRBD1 TGTGCCAGCAGCAGGGACAGGAACACCGGGGAGCTGTTTTTT CASSRDRNTGELFF
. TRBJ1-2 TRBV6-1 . TGTGCCAGCACGAGGGCTAGGGGCTACACCTTC CASTRARGYTF
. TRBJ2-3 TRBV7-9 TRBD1 TGTGCCAGCAGTACAGGGGGCTTAAGCACAGATACGCAGTATTTT CASSTGGLSTDTQYF
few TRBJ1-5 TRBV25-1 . TGTGCCAGCAGCGCTACGGCGACAAGCCCCCAGCATTTT CASSATATSPQHF
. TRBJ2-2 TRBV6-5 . TGTGCCAGCACCCGACAGGCCACCGGGGAGCTGTTTTTT CASTRQATGELFF
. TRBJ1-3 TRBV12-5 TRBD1 TGTGCTTATATGGACAGGTCTATGGAAAACACCATATATTTT CAYMDRSMENTIYF
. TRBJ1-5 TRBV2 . TGTGCCAGCCGGGACCCCAATCAGCCCCAGCATTTT CASRDPNQPQHF
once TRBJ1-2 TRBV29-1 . TGCAGCGCCCCGGGGCAGGGAGGCTACACCTTC CSAPGQGGYTF
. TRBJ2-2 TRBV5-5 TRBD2 TGTGCCAGCAACCTCGGGGGGACCGGGGAGCTGTTTTTT CASNLGGTGELFF
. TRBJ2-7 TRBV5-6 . TGTGCCAGCAGCTTGGGGCGGGACAGCTTACGGATTAAGCCCTACGAGCAGTACTTC CASSLGRDSLRIKPYEQYF
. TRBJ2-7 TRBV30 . TGTGCCTGGAGCGCCTCCCCTGACGAGCAGTACTTC CAWSASPDEQYF
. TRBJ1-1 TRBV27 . TGTGCCAGCAGTTTATTAGGAGGTAACACTGAAGCTTTCTTT CASSLLGGNTEAFF
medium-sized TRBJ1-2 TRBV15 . TGTGCCACCAGCAGAGAAGGGAACAGTTACTATGGCTACACCTTC CATSREGNSYYGYTF
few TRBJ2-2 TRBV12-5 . TGTGCTAGTGGCCGGGGACAGAACACCGGGGAGCTGTTTTTT CASGRGQNTGELFF
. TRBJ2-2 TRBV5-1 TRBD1 TGCGCCAGCAGAAGTTTAATAACAGGGGGGACCGGGGAGCTGTTTTTT CASRSLITGGTGELFF
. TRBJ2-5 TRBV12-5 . TGTGCTAGTGGTACCCCGCACCGCCAAGAGACCCAGTACTTC CASGTPHRQETQYF
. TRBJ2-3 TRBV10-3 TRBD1 TGTGCCCTCGGACAGGAACGGGGCGATACGCAGTATTTT CALGQERGDTQYF
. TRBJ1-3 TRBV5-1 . TGCGCCAGCAGCTTGAACAGGCGGGACACCATATATTTT CASSLNRRDTIYF
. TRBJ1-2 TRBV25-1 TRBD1 TGTGCCAGCAGTGAATCCGGGACAGATCAACTCTATGGCTACACCTTC CASSESGTDQLYGYTF
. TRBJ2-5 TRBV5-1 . TGCGCCACCGGCCCCGAGGGGCGGTACCAAGAGACCCAGTACTTC CATGPEGRYQETQYF
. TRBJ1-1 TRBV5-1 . TGCGCCAGCAGGATGCTCGAGGGTCGAGTTGAAGCTTTCTTT CASRMLEGRVEAFF
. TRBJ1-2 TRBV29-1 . TGCAGCGTTAGGGAAAACTATGGCTACACCTTC CSVRENYGYTF
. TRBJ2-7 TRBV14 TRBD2 TGTGCCAGCAGCCCGGGACTACGTTCCTACGAGCAGTACTTC CASSPGLRSYEQYF
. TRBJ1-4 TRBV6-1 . TGTGCCAGCAGTGTAAATGTTGGAGAAAAACTGTTTTTT CASSVNVGEKLFF
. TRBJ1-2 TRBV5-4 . TGTGCCAGCAGCTTGGGGGGCACTCGTAACTATGGCTACACCTTC CASSLGGTRNYGYTF
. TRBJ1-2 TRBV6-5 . TGTGCCAGCAGTTACGCGGGGCCAAACTATGGCTACACCTTC CASSYAGPNYGYTF
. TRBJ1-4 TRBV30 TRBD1 TGTGCCTGGATCTCCTGGGACAGGGGCGGGGAAAAACTGTTTTTT CAWISWDRGGEKLFF
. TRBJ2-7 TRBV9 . TGTGCCAGCAGCGCAGCCGGGGGACAGCACTACGAGCAGTACTTC CASSAAGGQHYEQYF
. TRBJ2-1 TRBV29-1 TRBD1 TGCAGCGTCGCTCCGGGACAGGGCTACAATGAGCAGTTCTTC CSVAPGQGYNEQFF
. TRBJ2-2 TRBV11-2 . TGTGCCAGCAGCTTGGGTCTAACCGGGGAGCTGTTTTTT CASSLGLTGELFF
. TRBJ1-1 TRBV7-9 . TGTGCCAGCAGTTTCGACCGACTGAACACTGAAGCTTTCTTT CASSFDRLNTEAFF
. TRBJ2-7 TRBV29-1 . TGCAGCGTTGAGCTGGCAGGGGCCTCCTACGAGCAGTACTTC CSVELAGASYEQYF
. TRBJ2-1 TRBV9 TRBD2 TGTGCCAGCAGCGTACTAGCGGGAGCCAATGAGCAGTTCTTC CASSVLAGANEQFF
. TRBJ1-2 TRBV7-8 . TGTGCCAGCAGCTTAGAACGGCAGGGCGGGGGCTATGGCTACACCTTC CASSLERQGGGYGYTF
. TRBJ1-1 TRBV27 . TGTGCCAGCAGTCCAGCACAGGCTAACACTGAAGCTTTCTTT CASSPAQANTEAFF
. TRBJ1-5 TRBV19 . TGTGCCAGTAGTATAAAACGGGGAAATCAGCCCCAGCATTTT CASSIKRGNQPQHF
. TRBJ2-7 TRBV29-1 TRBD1 TGCAGCGTTATGGGACAGGGGGCGGGCGAGCAGTACTTC CSVMGQGAGEQYF
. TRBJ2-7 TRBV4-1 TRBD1 TGCGCCAGCAGCCAAGATGGACAGGCCACCTACGAGCAGTACTTC CASSQDGQATYEQYF
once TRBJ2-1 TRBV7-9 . TGTGCCAGCAGCTTAGCGGGGACCTACAATGAGCAGTTCTTC CASSLAGTYNEQFF
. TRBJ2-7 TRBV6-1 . TGTGCCAGCAGTGGGGACCCGGTCTACGAGCAGTACTTC CASSGDPVYEQYF
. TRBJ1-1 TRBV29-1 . TGCAGCGTTGAAAACGCTGAAGCTTTCTTT CSVENAEAFF
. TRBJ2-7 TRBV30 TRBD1 TGTGCCTGGAGTCGTCGGGACAGGGGGGCCTACGAGCAGTACTTC CAWSRRDRGAYEQYF
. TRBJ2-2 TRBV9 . TGTGCCAGCAGCGTAGCCACCGGGGAGCTGTTTTTT CASSVATGELFF
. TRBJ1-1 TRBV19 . TGTGCCAGTAGTATGGGACTCACGGGGACTGAAGCTTTCTTT CASSMGLTGTEAFF
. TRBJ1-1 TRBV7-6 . TGTGCCAGCAGCTTAGCTCCGGGGGGCATCCAGAACACTGAAGCTTTCTTT CASSLAPGGIQNTEAFF
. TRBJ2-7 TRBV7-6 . TGTGCCAGCAGCTTACTGGCGTCCTACTCCTACGAGCAGTACTTC CASSLLASYSYEQYF
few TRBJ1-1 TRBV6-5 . TGTGCCAGCAGCCGAGGGACGAGGGAAGCTTTCTTT CASSRGTREAFF
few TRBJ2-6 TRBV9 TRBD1 TGTGCCAGCAGCCTGAGGGGGCGGTCTGGGGCCAACGTCCTGACTTTC CASSLRGRSGANVLTF